In this sample, the clone carrying this TCR beta chain turned up many times. The antigen remains undetermined. CDR1 and CDR2 from the germline V gene are SGHRS and YFSETQ. The CDR3 sequence is 18 residues long. V shed 6 bases, J shed 0 bases, and the junction held 16 bases outside the gene matches. It was with unique molecular identifiers that the TCRbeta library was prepared. Using its own MiXCR run on the PCR reads, TCRdb lists one record per CDR3 protein. The sample shows hundreds of thousands of distinct CDR3 sequences, about 12% of them seen only once. The data are from a study of T-cell reconstitution after alpha-beta-depleted transplantation in children. Study-level points and caveats: T-cell counts and diversity were attributed mostly to newly produced T cells one year after transplant. Day-60 TCRbeta diversity that was high in some patients was derived from surviving recipient T cells and thymic progenitors. About two months after transplant, alpha-beta T cells reportedly came from several hundred expanded graft clones.

This receptor was obtained from a girl under 10 years old with congenital amegakaryocytic thrombocytopenia, due to receive a stem cell transplant. Sequencing used PBMCs, obtained before TCRalphabeta/CD19-depleted stem cell transplant. This chain joins TRBV5-1 and TRBJ2-3; 7 nucleotides match TRBD2. CDR3 nucleotide sequence: TGCGCCAGCACCTTTGAAGGGCTAGCGGATATAAGCACAGATACGCAGTATTTT. Translating gives CASTFEGLADISTDTQYF.